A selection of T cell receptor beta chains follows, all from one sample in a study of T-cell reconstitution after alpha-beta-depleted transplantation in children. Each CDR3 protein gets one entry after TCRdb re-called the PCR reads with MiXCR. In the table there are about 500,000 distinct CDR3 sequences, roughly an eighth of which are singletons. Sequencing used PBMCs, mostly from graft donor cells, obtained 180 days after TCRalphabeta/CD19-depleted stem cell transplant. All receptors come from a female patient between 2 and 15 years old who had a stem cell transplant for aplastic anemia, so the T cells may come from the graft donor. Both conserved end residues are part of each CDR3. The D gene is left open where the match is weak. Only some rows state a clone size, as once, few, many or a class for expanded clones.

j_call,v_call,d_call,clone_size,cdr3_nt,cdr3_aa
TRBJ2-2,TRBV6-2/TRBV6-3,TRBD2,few,TGTGCCAGCAGACGACTAGCGGGAGTGACCGGGGAGCTGTTTTTT,CASRRLAGVTGELFF
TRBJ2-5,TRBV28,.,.,TGTGCCAGCAGTCCAATAGGGATCAGGGTAGGAGAGACCCAGTACTTC,CASSPIGIRVGETQYF
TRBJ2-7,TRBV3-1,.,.,TGTGCCAGCAGCCAAACGCCCCTGGGAGAGTACTACGAGCAGTACTTC,CASSQTPLGEYYEQYF
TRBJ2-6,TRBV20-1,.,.,TGCAGTGCTACCTACGGAGGGAATGGGGCCAACGTCCTGACTTTC,CSATYGGNGANVLTF
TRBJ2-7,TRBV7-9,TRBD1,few,TGTGCCAGCAGCCCGACAGGGAGTTGGCCCTACGAGCAGTACTTC,CASSPTGSWPYEQYF
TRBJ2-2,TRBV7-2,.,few,TGTGCCAGCAGCTTGAGCAGGGTCTACACCGGGGAGCTGTTTTTT,CASSLSRVYTGELFF
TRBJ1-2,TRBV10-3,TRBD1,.,TGTGCCATCAGTGAGTCGGACAGGACCCGCTATGGCTACACCTTC,CAISESDRTRYGYTF
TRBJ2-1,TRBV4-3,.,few,TGCGCCAGCAGCCAAGGTAGTGGCTATGAGCAGTTCTTC,CASSQGSGYEQFF
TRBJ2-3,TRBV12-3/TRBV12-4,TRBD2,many,TGTGCCAGCAGTTCCCTAGCGGGAGCAATAGATACGCAGTATTTT,CASSSLAGAIDTQYF
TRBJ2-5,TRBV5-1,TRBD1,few,TGCGCCAGCAGCTCACGACAGGGGGCGGGTGAGACCCAGTACTTC,CASSSRQGAGETQYF
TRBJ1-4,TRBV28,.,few,TGTGCCAGCAGTTTAGTTACGATCAAGGGGGAAAAACTGTTTTTT,CASSLVTIKGEKLFF
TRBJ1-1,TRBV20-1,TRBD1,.,TGCAGTGCCCGACAGGGTTCGTACACTGAAGCTTTCTTT,CSARQGSYTEAFF
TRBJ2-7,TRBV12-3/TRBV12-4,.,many,TGTGCCAGCACATACGGGGACCTAGGCGAGCAGTACTTC,CASTYGDLGEQYF
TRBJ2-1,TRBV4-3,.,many,TGCGCCAGCAGCCAAGAGGGACTCTATGAGCAGTTCTTC,CASSQEGLYEQFF
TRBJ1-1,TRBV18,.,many,TGTGCCAGCTCACTCGGAGTTGTGGGCTCTGAAGCTTTCTTT,CASSLGVVGSEAFF
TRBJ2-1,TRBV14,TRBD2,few,TGTGCCAGCAGCCAAGATATCGGGCTAGCGGGAGGCTACAATGAGCAGTTCTTC,CASSQDIGLAGGYNEQFF
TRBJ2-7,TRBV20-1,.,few,TGCAGTGCCACGCAAAGAGGCAAATCCTACGAGCAGTACTTC,CSATQRGKSYEQYF
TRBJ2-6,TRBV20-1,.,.,TGCAGTGCTAGACACCTCTCTGGGGCCAACGTCCTGACTTTC,CSARHLSGANVLTF
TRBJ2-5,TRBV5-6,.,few,TGTGCCAGCAGCTTGCCAGGGAACCAGACCCAGTACTTC,CASSLPGNQTQYF
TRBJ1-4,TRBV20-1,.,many,TGCAGTGCTAGGGATCCATCTGAAAAACTGTTTTTT,CSARDPSEKLFF
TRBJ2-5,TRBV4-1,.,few,TGCGCCAGCAGCCCTCTCGGGGCAGGGGAAGAGACCCAGTACTTC,CASSPLGAGEETQYF
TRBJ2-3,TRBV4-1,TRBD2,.,TGCGCCAGCAGCCAGAGCCTAGCGGGGGGGGGCACAGATACGCAGTATTTT,CASSQSLAGGGTDTQYF
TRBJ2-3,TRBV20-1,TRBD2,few,TGCAGTGCTAGAAGCTATCTGTTTCGCGGGGGAAGGTCGGGAGATACGCAGTATTTT,CSARSYLFRGGRSGDTQYF
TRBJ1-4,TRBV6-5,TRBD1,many,TGTGCCAGCAGTTTCTCCTTTGGAGGGCCCTGGCAGGGGGCGCGAGCTAATGAAAAACTGTTTTTT,CASSFSFGGPWQGARANEKLFF
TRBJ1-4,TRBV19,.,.,TGTGCCAGTAAGGACCGGGCCTCTAATGAAAAACTGTTTTTT,CASKDRASNEKLFF
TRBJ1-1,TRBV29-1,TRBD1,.,TGCAGCGTTGAGGGGACAGGGAGCACTGAAGCTTTCTTT,CSVEGTGSTEAFF
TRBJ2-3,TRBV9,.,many,TGTGCCAGCAGCCCAATCGGGGGTAGTTCGAGCACAGATACGCAGTATTTT,CASSPIGGSSSTDTQYF
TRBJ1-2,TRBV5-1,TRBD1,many,TGCGCCAGCAGCGTGGACAGGCGGCCGGGCTACACCTTC,CASSVDRRPGYTF
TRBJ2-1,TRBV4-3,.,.,TGCGCCAGCAGCCAAGATTCTGGCTACAATGAGCAGTTCTTC,CASSQDSGYNEQFF
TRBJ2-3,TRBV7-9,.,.,TGTGCCAGCATTCTGGGGCTCCTAGGGGCCCCGCAGTATTTT,CASILGLLGAPQYF
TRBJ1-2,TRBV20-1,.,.,TGCAGTGCTAGAAGGCGAGATGGGTTCCGAGAGAATGGCTACACCTTC,CSARRRDGFRENGYTF
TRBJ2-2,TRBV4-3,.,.,TGCGCCAGCAGCCAAATCTGGCAGGGCGCGAACACCGGGGAGCTGTTTTTT,CASSQIWQGANTGELFF
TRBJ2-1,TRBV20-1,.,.,TGCAGTGCTTCTCAATCCGGGTCCTACAATGAGCAGTTCTTC,CSASQSGSYNEQFF
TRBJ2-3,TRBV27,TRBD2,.,TGTGCCAGCAGTTTACGACTAGCGGGACTCCAGTATTTT,CASSLRLAGLQYF
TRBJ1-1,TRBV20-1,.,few,TGCAGTGCTAGAGATGTGAGAGGGCCCGTTCGGGAAGCTTTCTTT,CSARDVRGPVREAFF
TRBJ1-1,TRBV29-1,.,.,TGCAGCGTGGATCAGACGGGGAACACTGAAGCTTTCTTT,CSVDQTGNTEAFF
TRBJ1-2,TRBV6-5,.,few,TGTGCCAGCAGTTACAGGGGGGACTCTTCCCCATATGGCTACACCTTC,CASSYRGDSSPYGYTF
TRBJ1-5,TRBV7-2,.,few,TGTGCCAGCAGCTCGCAGGTGGACAGTAGCAATCAGCCCCAGCATTTT,CASSSQVDSSNQPQHF
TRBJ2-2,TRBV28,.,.,TGTGCCAGCAGTTTATCCTTCTGGGGGGAAAACACCGGGGAGCTGTTTTTT,CASSLSFWGENTGELFF
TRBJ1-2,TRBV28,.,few,TGTGCCAGCAGCAAGGGGGGCGCCCCTAACTATGGCTACACCTTC,CASSKGGAPNYGYTF
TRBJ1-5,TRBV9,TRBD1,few,TGTGCCAGCAGCGTAGGGGGACAGAGTAATCAGCCCCAGCATTTT,CASSVGGQSNQPQHF
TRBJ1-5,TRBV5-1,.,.,TGCGCCAGCAGCTTGAGTCAGGGTGAACAGCCCCAGCATTTT,CASSLSQGEQPQHF
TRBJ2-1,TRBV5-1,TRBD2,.,TGCGCCAGCAGCGGGGGACTAGCGGGAGAATACAATGAGCAGTTCTTC,CASSGGLAGEYNEQFF
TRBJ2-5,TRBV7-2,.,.,TGTGCCAGCAGCTTTTGGCGGGCGGGGGAGACCCAGTACTTC,CASSFWRAGETQYF
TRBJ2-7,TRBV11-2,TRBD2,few,TGTGCCAGCAGGACCTCGGGGAACGGAGGGGCTAGCGGGTACGAGCAGTACTTC,CASRTSGNGGASGYEQYF
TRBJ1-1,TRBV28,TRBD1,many,TGTGCCAGCAGGCTACTGGACAGGGGAGGCACTGAAGCTTTCTTT,CASRLLDRGGTEAFF
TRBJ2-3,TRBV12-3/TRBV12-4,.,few,TGTGCCAGCAGTCATTCCCACAGTCCAGATACGCAGTATTTT,CASSHSHSPDTQYF
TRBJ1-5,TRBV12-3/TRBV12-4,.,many,TGTGCCAGCAGTTTAGCCGGGGCAGGCATAGGGCCCCAGCATTTT,CASSLAGAGIGPQHF
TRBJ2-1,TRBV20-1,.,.,TGCAGTGCTAGAGGGACCGGGACAATTAGTTTTCGGCAGTTCTTC,CSARGTGTISFRQFF
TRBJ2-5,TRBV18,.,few,TGTGCCAGCTCACCACCGCTCACAGAGACCCAGTACTTC,CASSPPLTETQYF
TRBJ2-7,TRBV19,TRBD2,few,TGTGCCAGTAGTATGACGTCTAGCGGGAAATACGAGCAGTACTTC,CASSMTSSGKYEQYF
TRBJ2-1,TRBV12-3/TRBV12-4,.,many,TGTGCCAGCAGTGTGCACAATGAGCAGTTCTTC,CASSVHNEQFF
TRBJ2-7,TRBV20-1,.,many,TGCAGTGCTAGAATCCAGCAGGGTTACTACGAGCAGTACTTC,CSARIQQGYYEQYF
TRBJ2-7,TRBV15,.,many,TGTGCCACCAGCAGAGGCGGACAGTCCTACGAGCAGTACTTC,CATSRGGQSYEQYF
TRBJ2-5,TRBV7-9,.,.,TGTGCCAGCAGCTTACGAGGACTGGGAGAAGAGACCCAGTACTTC,CASSLRGLGEETQYF
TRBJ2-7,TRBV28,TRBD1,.,TGTGCCAGCAGTTTGGCCGGGACAGGGTTGTACGAGCAGTACTTC,CASSLAGTGLYEQYF